These 30 T cell receptor beta chains came from one sample sequenced in a study of blood T cell repertoires in COVID-19 (TCRdb year 2020). The library was prepared using the immunoSEQ multiplex PCR assay. What TCRdb holds here is the immuneACCESS table cut down to in-frame rearrangements. Part of the clones is not present; checked against another copy, under half of the missing clones reflect an unresolved V gene, and the others are unexplained. The table for this sample lists around 140,000 clones; around 80% of them were counted only once. Over 5% of the sample goes to the ten largest clones. Specimen: PBMCs or T cells enriched from blood (not recorded which). The receptor source for this set is a woman in her forties or fifties who had recovered from COVID-19.

The chain is built from TRBV5-4 and TRBJ1-4; D is perhaps TRBD1 (5 bases). CDR1 and CDR2 from the germline V gene are SGHNT and YYREEE (reference sequence). The CDR3 consists of 16 residues. Trimming stripped 1 base from V and 0 bases from J, with 10 bases between. CDR3 sequence reads: CASSLLPGATNEKLFF. In DNA form, the CDR3 reads TGTGCCAGCAGCTTGTTGCCGGGGGCAACTAATGAAAAACTGTTTTTT.

V is TRBV5-1 and J is TRBJ2-3; D gene ambiguous. This CDR3 comprises 11 residues. Germline-derived CDR1 and CDR2 are SGHRS and YFSETQ. V was clipped by 7 bases and J by 2 bases, with 5 bases between them. The CDR3 protein is CASSDTDTQYF. Here the CDR3 DNA reads TGCGCCAGCTCAGACACAGATACGCAGTATTTT.

The chain uses TRBV5-1 and TRBJ2-3; no definite D call. The germline CDR1 and CDR2 sequences are SGHRS and YFSETQ. Between the trimmed V and J ends, which lost 2 bases and 5 bases, there was a span of 6 bases. This CDR3 comprises 12 residues. CDR3 in amino acids: CASSFEQDTQYF. DNA of the CDR3: TGCGCCAGCAGCTTTGAGCAAGATACGCAGTATTTT.

As regards this clone: This may arise from a read error, as a much more abundant clone is one base away. V is TRBV27 and J is TRBJ1-1; D not resolved. The CDR3 has 13 amino acids. V was shortened by 2 bases and J by 1 base, with 5 bases between the two germline ends. Per the germline V gene, CDR1 is MNHEY and CDR2 is SMNVEV (reference sequence). CDR3: CASSLRENTEAFF. CDR3 DNA: TGTGCCAGCAGTTTAAGAGAGAACACTGAAGCTTTCTTT.

This clone was seen ten or more times. The chain joins TRBV19 to TRBJ1-1, with 11 bases lining up with TRBD1. The J segment lost 5 bases and the V segment lost 2 bases, leaving 7 bases of the junction unmatched. Germline V CDR1 and CDR2: LNHDA, SQIVND (reference sequence). The length of the CDR3 is 16 residues. CDR3 in amino acids: CASSIPAGTGGTEAFF. CDR3 nucleotide sequence: TGTGCCAGTAGTATACCAGCCGGGACAGGGGGTACTGAAGCTTTCTTT.

This clone was found once. The chain is built from TRBV19 and TRBJ1-1, with 7 nucleotides matching TRBD1. CDR1 and CDR2 from the germline V gene are LNHDA and SQIVND (reference sequence). This CDR3 has 14 amino acids. V lost 3 bases and J lost 3; bases outside the gene matches: 4. The CDR3 DNA is TGTGCCAGTAGTATCACAGGGGCCGACACTGAAGCTTTCTTT. Its protein is CASSITGADTEAFF.

The V gene is TRBV11-2, the J gene TRBJ1-1; TRBD1 might be the D (5 bases). The CDR3 spans 12 residues. Trimming took off 4 bases at V and 6 bases at J, with 9 bases between the two ends. CDR1 and CDR2 from the germline V gene are SGHAT and FQNNGV. CDR3 amino acids: CASSSIRAEAFF. CDR3 nucleotides: TGTGCCAGCAGCTCTATCAGGGCTGAAGCTTTCTTT.

This chain uses TRBV21-1 with TRBJ2-3; no DNA check was done on the table's D call, TRBD1. TRBV21-1 is marked as a pseudogene. This CDR3 is built from 15 residues. In DNA, the CDR3 is TGTGCCAGCACCCCCGGGACAGCCCACACAGATACGCAGTATTTT. It encodes CASTPGTAHTDTQYF.

The chain has TRBV6-7 and TRBJ2-4, with 7 bases aligning to TRBD1. TRBV6-7 is reported as an ORF; its role is uncertain. V lost 2 bases to trimming and J lost 4 bases; unmatched junction nucleotides: 5. The CDR3 extends over 15 amino acids. CDR3 bases: TGTGCCAGCAGTTACAGGGGGACAGATAAAAACATTCAGTACTTC. Its translation: CASSYRGTDKNIQYF.

The chain recombines TRBV28 with TRBJ2-7; 7 positions agree with TRBD1. Germline V gene lookup returns CDR1 MDHEN and CDR2 SYDVKM. V trimming: 7 bases; J trimming: 5 bases; junction bases outside the gene matches: 14. The CDR3 length is 15 residues. The CDR3 reads CASTTRRAGGNEQYF. The CDR3 nucleotides read TGTGCCAGCACCACCAGAAGGGCAGGGGGAAACGAGCAGTACTTC.

The rearrangement joins TRBV5-1 to TRBJ1-1, with D unresolved. Deletions cut 5 bases from V and 5 bases from J, with 16 bases between. The V gene's germline CDR1 is SGHRS and CDR2 YFSETQ. CDR3 length equals 14 residues. The CDR3 DNA is TGCGCCAGCAGACAGTTGTCCTCGCTTACTGAAGCTTTCTTT. Translation gives CASRQLSSLTEAFF.

The chain has TRBV5-1 and TRBJ2-5; TRBD1 agrees at 7 bases. The CDR3 runs to 15 residues. J was trimmed by 2 bases and V by 0 bases; bases with no gene match: 4. Germline CDR1 and CDR2: SGHRS and YFSETQ. The CDR3 sequence is CASSLAGQIQETQYF. The CDR3 DNA reads TGCGCCAGCAGCTTGGCGGGACAGATTCAAGAGACCCAGTACTTC. Using reference TRBV5-1 and TRBJ2-5 for the parts outside the CDR3, the full variable domain is KAGVTQTPRYLIKTRGQQVTLSCSPISGHRSVSWYQQTPGQGLQFLFEYFSETQRNKGNFPGRFSGRQFSNSRSEMNVSTLELGDSALYLCASSLAGQIQETQYFGPGTRLLVL.

This clone occurred a few times. The chain carries TRBV6-1 and TRBJ1-6; no reliable D call. The CDR3 has 14 amino acids. Trimming took off 3 bases at V and 9 bases at J, with 12 bases between the two ends. The germline gives CDR1 MNHNS, CDR2 SASEGT. This CDR3 reads CASSDTGFGSPLHF. The DNA for the CDR3 is TGTGCCAGCAGTGACACGGGGTTTGGTTCACCCCTCCACTTT.

This clone occurred once. V usage is TRBV4-2 and J usage is TRBJ2-1; TRBD2 matches 11 bases. The trim removed 2 bases at V and 0 bases at J, leaving 6 bases unmatched. CDR3 length: 18 amino acids. CDR1 and CDR2 (germline): LGHNA, YNFKEQ. This CDR3 reads CASSQNSGGAFSYNEQFF. The CDR3 bases are TGTGCCAGCAGCCAAAATAGCGGGGGGGCCTTCTCCTACAATGAGCAGTTCTTC.

This clone was found once. The chain joins TRBV10-1 to TRBJ2-2, with 9 bases lining up with TRBD1. This CDR3 comprises 14 residues. In germline, CDR1 is WNHNN, CDR2 SYGVQD (reference sequence). The ends lost 6 bases at V and 7 bases at J; junction bases unmatched: 6. The CDR3 nucleotides read TGCGCCAGCAGCCGAACAGGGGGCAGCGGGGAGCTGTTTTTT. It yields the protein CASSRTGGSGELFF.

The chain recombines TRBV5-4 with TRBJ2-7, with D unclear. CDR3 length: 11 amino acids. CDR1 is SGHNT and CDR2 is YYREEE in the germline V gene (reference sequence). V lost 1 base to trimming and J lost 6 bases, with 5 bases between them. In DNA, the CDR3 is TGTGCCAGCAGCTTGAGAGGCGAGCAGTACGTC. Protein: CASSLRGEQYV.

This chain connects TRBV20-1 to TRBJ2-3; 9 bases are a match to TRBD2. V lost 3 bases, J lost 3 bases, and 7 bases stayed unmatched. The CDR3 loop spans 15 amino acids. Per germline, CDR1 DFQATT and CDR2 SNEGSKA (reference sequence). CDR3 bases: TGCAGTGCTAGTGCCAGCGGGGGGACTACAGATACGCAGTATTTT. Translation gives CSASASGGTTDTQYF.

This clone was picked up a small number of times. Here the CDR3 DNA reads TGTGCCAGCACACTTGCCACAGGAGTGAACTATGGCTACACCTTC. It is translated as CASTLATGVNYGYTF. This rearrangement joins TRBV7-2 to TRBJ1-2; D is possibly TRBD1 (5 bases). CDR1 is SGHTA and CDR2 is FQGNSA in the germline V gene. The CDR3 is 15 amino acids. V was trimmed by 7 bases and J by 2 bases, leaving 17 bases between them.

J is TRBJ1-2 and V is TRBV18; D ambiguous. The V end was cut by 3 bases, the J end by 7 bases, with 18 bases between. The germline V gene has CDR1 KGHSH and CDR2 LQKENI. This CDR3 contains 15 residues. This CDR3 is CASSPGIQRRGGYTF. The CDR3 nucleotides are TGTGCCAGCTCACCTGGCATACAACGCCGGGGTGGCTACACCTTC.

This sequence joins TRBV5-6 and TRBJ1-1; D is perhaps TRBD1 (6 bases). Germline V lookup: CDR1 SGHDT, CDR2 YYEEEE. With 0 bases removed from V and 6 bases from J, the gap between germline ends came to 9 bases. CDR3 size: 13 residues. The CDR3 sequence: CASSLGRGPEAFF. CDR3 in DNA: TGTGCCAGCAGCTTGGGCAGGGGCCCTGAAGCTTTCTTT.

The V call is TRBV5-1, the J call TRBJ1-6; D is uncertain. Trimming cost V 0 bases and J 10 bases, with 14 bases left between them. CDR1 is SGHRS and CDR2 is YFSETQ in the germline V gene. The CDR3 runs to 15 residues. Here the CDR3 DNA reads TGCGCCAGCAGCTTGGATCCGGGAACGCGATCACCCCTCCACTTT. This codes for CASSLDPGTRSPLHF.

The rearrangement uses TRBV2 and TRBJ2-3, with TRBD1 matching over 11 bases. Germline V gene lookup returns CDR1 SNHLY and CDR2 FYNNEI. V shed 6 bases, J shed 5 bases, and the junction held 7 bases outside the gene matches. This CDR3 is 15 amino acids long. The CDR3 DNA reads TGTGCCAGCAGGAGGTTGGGACAGGGGGGAGATACGCAGTATTTT. Translation: CASRRLGQGGDTQYF.

This chain links TRBV5-1 with TRBJ1-2; 9 nucleotides line up with TRBD1. The ends lost 5 bases at V and 6 bases at J; junction bases unmatched: 17. The CDR3 totals 17 residues. The germline V gene has CDR1 SGHRS and CDR2 YFSETQ. CDR3 sequence reads: CASRLLQSNTGGDGYTF. The CDR3 region has the DNA TGCGCCAGCAGACTCCTTCAATCGAACACAGGGGGCGATGGCTACACCTTC.

The chain is built from TRBV5-1 and TRBJ2-1; TRBD2 is a possible D gene (6 bases). The CDR3 totals 14 residues. The germline V gene encodes CDR1 SGHRS and CDR2 YFSETQ. V was cut by 0 bases and J by 10 bases, with 14 bases left in between. The CDR3 DNA sequence: TGCGCCAGCAGCTTGGGGGACTCGGAGGGGGAGCAGTTCTTC. Encoded protein: CASSLGDSEGEQFF.

The chain employs TRBV15 and TRBJ1-5; 7 positions match TRBD1. The CDR3 has 15 amino acids. After removal of 1 base from V and 5 bases from J, the junction contained 5 bases not matched to a gene. Per germline, CDR1 LNHNV and CDR2 YYDKDF (reference sequence). CDR3 DNA sequence: TGTGCCACCAGCAGAGGACAGGGAGAAGATCAGCCCCAGCATTTT. The encoded protein is CATSRGQGEDQPQHF. Combining the CDR3 with reference TRBV15 and TRBJ1-5 gives the whole variable domain DAMVIQNPRYQVTQFGKPVTLSCSQTLNHNVMYWYQQKSSQAPKLLFHYYDKDFNNEADTPDNFQSRRPNTSFCFLDIRSPGLGDTAMYLCATSRGQGEDQPQHFGDGTRLSIL.

This chain joins TRBV29-1 and TRBJ2-7; perhaps TRBD1 as D (8 bases). The CDR3 is made up of 14 amino acids. Germline loops: CDR1 SQVTM, CDR2 ANQGSEA. Trimming stripped 1 base from V and 6 bases from J, with 16 bases between. This CDR3 is CSVEVTGEGSEQYF. The CDR3 DNA follows: TGCAGCGTTGAAGTGACAGGGGAGGGTTCCGAGCAGTACTTC.

The rearrangement uses TRBV12-3 or TRBV12-4 and TRBJ1-2; TRBD1 matches at 9 bases. J lost 8 bases, V lost 6 bases, and 7 bases had no gene match. This CDR3 region has 13 residues. CDR3 in amino acids: CASSWGQGAGYTF. The CDR3 DNA sequence: TGTGCCAGCAGCTGGGGACAGGGTGCCGGCTACACCTTC.

The genes are TRBV3-1 (or the pseudogene TRBV3-2) and TRBJ1-4, with D possibly being TRBD1 (5 bases). Germline CDR1 and CDR2: LGHDT and YNNKEL (reference sequence). Between the trimmed V and J ends, which lost 4 bases and 2 bases, there was a span of 20 bases. The CDR3 sequence is 18 residues long. The CDR3 reads CASSPRGGGTLTNEKLFF. In DNA form, the CDR3 reads TGTGCCAGCAGCCCCCGCGGGGGTGGAACGTTGACTAATGAAAAACTGTTTTTT.

V is TRBV27 and J is TRBJ1-1; D might be TRBD1 (5 bases). The CDR3 totals 14 residues. Germline CDR1 reads MNHEY; CDR2 reads SMNVEV (reference sequence). Trimming shortened V by 1 base and J by 3 bases, and 9 bases separated the two germline ends. This CDR3 reads CASSLYRQHTEAFF. The CDR3 DNA sequence: TGTGCCAGCAGTTTATACCGACAGCACACTGAAGCTTTCTTT.

This rearrangement joins TRBV29-1 to TRBJ2-1, with D tentatively TRBD1 (6 bases). Germline CDR1 is SQVTM and CDR2 is ANQGSEA. CDR3 length: 16 amino acids. Trimming left V 3 bases short and J 5 bases short, with 20 bases between. The CDR3 DNA sequence: TGCAGCGTTGACCCATTACTACGGACAGTTAACAATGAGCAGTTCTTC. Residues: CSVDPLLRTVNNEQFF.